This TCR beta chain came from a study of T-cell reconstitution after alpha-beta-depleted transplantation in children. The V and J ends lost 5 bases and 4 bases respectively, with 3 bases between them. The CDR3 is made up of 11 amino acids. The germline V gene has CDR1 SGHVS and CDR2 FQNEAQ. Unique molecular identifiers were built into the TCRbeta library. From the PCR reads, TCRdb called clonotypes with MiXCR, one entry per CDR3 protein. Of just under 550,000 distinct CDR3 sequences in the sample, around 20% were seen once. The TCR was taken from a human donor who donated a stem cell graft to a child with acute lymphoblastic leukemia. The rearrangement uses TRBV7-8 and TRBJ1-5; D call uncertain. This specimen was PBMCs from the stem cell graft donor, taken from the stem cell graft. The CDR3 protein is CASSGNQPQHF. As DNA, the CDR3 is TGTGCCAGCAGCGGAAATCAGCCCCAGCATTTT.